The TCR beta chain under discussion was sequenced for a study of blood T cell repertoires in COVID-19. Study-wide context: Acute-phase and convalescent COVID-19 samples originated in the United States, Italy and Spain.

Profiling relied on immunoSEQ multiplex PCR, and the TCRdb table lists in-frame clones only, not all of them. The table shows roughly 410,000 clones, with about 89% occurring only once. Seattle's cohort entered during active infection and was followed longitudinally. Germline assignment: CDR1 LNHDA and CDR2 SQIVND (reference sequence). The CDR3 contains 15 residues. Trimming cost V 3 bases and J 5 bases; bases outside gene matches: 6. The V call is TRBV19, the J call TRBJ2-3; 9 bases are a match to TRBD2. The sample taken for sequencing was peripheral blood. This clonotype was sampled from a woman aged 55-70 years with COVID-19, enrolled during active disease. CDR3 DNA sequence: TGTGCCAGTAGTATGAGGGCGGGGGGGCAAGATACGCAGTATTTT. It codes for CASSMRAGGQDTQYF.